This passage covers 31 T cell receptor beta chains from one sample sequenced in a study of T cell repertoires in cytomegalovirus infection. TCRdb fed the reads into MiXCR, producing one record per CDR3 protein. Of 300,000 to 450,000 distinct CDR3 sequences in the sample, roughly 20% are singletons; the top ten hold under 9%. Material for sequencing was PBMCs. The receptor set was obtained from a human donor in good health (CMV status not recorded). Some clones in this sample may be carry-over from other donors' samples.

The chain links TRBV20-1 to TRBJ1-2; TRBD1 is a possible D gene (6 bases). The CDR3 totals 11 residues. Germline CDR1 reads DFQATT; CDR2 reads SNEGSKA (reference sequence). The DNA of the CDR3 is TGCAGCGCCCCAGGGGCTTATGGCTACACCTTC. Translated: CSAPGAYGYTF.

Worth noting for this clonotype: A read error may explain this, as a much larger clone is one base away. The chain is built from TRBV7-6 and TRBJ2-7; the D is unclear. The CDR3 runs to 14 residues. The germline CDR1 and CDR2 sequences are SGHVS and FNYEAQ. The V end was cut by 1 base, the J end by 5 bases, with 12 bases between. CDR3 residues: CASSLDGQFHEQYF. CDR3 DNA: TGTGCCAGCAGCTTAGATGGGCAGTTCCACGAGCAGTACTTC.

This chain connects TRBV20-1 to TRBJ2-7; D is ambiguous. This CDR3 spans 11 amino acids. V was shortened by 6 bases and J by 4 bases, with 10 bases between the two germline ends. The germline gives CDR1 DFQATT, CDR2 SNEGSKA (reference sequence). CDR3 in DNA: TGCAGTGCGAGTAAACAGTACGAGCAGTACTTC. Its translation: CSASKQYEQYF.

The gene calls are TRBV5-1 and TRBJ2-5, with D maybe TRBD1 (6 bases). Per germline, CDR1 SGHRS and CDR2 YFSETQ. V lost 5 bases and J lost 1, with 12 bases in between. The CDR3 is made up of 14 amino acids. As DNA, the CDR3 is TGCGCCAGCAGGTCTCAGGGGAGCCAAGAGACCCAGTACTTC. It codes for CASRSQGSQETQYF.

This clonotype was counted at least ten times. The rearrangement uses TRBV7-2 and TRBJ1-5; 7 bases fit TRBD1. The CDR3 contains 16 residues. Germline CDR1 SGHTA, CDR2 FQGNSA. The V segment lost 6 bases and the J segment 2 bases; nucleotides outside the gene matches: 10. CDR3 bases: TGTGCCAGCAGTTTCCGACAGGGCGGACGCAATCAGCCCCAGCATTTT. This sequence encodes CASSFRQGGRNQPQHF.

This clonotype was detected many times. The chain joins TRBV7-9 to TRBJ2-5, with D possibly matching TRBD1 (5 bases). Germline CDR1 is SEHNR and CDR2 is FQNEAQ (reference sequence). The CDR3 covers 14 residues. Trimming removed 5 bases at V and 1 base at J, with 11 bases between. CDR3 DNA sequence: TGTGCCAGCAGCCAGGACATGCTCCAAGAGACCCAGTACTTC. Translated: CASSQDMLQETQYF.

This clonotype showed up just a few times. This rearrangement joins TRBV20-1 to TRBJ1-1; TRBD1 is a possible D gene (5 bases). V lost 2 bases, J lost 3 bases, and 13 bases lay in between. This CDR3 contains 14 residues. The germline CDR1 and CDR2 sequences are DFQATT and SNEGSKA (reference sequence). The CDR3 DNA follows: TGCAGTGCTAGAATCGTGGGGGGGGACACTGAAGCTTTCTTT. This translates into CSARIVGGDTEAFF.

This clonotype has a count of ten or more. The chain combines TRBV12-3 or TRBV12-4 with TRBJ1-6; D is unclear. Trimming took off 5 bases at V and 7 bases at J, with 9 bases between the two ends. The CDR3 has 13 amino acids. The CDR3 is CASSQQWNSPLHF. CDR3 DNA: TGTGCCAGCAGTCAACAGTGGAATTCACCCCTCCACTTT.

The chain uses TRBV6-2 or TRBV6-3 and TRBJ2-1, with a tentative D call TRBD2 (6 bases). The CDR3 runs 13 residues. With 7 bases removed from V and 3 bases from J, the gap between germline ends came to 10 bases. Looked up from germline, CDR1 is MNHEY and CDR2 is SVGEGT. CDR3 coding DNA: TGTGCCAGCAAGGTGCGGGGCTACAATGAGCAGTTCTTC. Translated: CASKVRGYNEQFF.

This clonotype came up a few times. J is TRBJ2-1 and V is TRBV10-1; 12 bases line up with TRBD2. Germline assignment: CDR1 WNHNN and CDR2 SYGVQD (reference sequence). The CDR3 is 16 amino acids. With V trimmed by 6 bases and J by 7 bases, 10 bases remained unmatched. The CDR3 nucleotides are TGCGCCAGCAGGGAAACTAGCGGGAGGCCTGGAAATGAGCAGTTCTTC. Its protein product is CASRETSGRPGNEQFF.

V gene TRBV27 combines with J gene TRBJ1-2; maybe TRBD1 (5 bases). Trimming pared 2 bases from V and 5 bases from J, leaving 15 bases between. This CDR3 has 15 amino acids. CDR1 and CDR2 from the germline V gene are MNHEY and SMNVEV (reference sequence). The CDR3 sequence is CASSLGWGTDYGYTF. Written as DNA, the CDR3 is TGTGCCAGCAGTTTAGGATGGGGGACGGATTATGGCTACACCTTC.

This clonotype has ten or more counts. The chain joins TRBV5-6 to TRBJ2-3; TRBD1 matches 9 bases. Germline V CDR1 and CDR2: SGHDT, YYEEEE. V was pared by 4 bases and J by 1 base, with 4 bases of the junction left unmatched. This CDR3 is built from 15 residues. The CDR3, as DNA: TGTGCCAGCAGCAACTGGGACAGGGGCACAGATACGCAGTATTTT. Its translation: CASSNWDRGTDTQYF.

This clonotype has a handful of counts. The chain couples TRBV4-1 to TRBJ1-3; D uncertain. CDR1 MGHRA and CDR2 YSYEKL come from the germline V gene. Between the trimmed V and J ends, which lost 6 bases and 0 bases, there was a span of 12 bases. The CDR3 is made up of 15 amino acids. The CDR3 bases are TGCGCCAGCAGGCGTTTCGGGATCTCTGGAAACACCATATATTTT. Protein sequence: CASRRFGISGNTIYF.

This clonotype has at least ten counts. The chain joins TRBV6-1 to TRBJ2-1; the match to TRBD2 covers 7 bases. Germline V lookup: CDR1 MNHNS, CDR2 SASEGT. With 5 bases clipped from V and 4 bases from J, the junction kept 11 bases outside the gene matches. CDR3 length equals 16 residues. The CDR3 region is CASSSYGGGDYNEQFF. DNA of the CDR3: TGTGCCAGCAGTTCCTACGGTGGGGGGGATTACAATGAGCAGTTCTTC.

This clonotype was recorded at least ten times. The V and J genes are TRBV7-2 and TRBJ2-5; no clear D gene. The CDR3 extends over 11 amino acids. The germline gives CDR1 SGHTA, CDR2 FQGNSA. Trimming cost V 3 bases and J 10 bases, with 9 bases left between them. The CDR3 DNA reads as TGTGCCAGCAGCTTTTCAGGAGTCCAGTACTTC. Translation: CASSFSGVQYF.

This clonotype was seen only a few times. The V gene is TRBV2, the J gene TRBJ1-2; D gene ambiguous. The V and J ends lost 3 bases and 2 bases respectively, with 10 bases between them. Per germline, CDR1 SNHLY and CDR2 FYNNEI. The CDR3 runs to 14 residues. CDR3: CASSERRGNYGYTF. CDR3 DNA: TGTGCCAGCAGTGAGAGGCGGGGAAACTATGGCTACACCTTC.

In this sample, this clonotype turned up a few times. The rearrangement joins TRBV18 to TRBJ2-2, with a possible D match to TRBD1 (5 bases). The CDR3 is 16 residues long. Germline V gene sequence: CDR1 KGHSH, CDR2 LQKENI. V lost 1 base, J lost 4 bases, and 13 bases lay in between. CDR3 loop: CASSPHREGVTGELFF. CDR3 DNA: TGTGCCAGCTCACCACACCGTGAAGGGGTCACCGGGGAGCTGTTTTTT.

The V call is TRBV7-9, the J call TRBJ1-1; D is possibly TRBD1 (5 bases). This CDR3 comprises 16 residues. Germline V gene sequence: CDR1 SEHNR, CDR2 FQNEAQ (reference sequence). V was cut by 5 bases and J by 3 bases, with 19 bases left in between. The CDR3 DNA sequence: TGTGCCAGCAGCCCCCAGGGTAGGCTTAAGGACACTGAAGCTTTCTTT. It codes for CASSPQGRLKDTEAFF.

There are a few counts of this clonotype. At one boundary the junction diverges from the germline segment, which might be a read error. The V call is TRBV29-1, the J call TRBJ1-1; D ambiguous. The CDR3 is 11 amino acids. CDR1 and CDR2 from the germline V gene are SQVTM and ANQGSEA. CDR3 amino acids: CSVLDGAEPFF. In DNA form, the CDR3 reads TGCAGCGTACTTGACGGAGCTGAACCTTTCTTT.

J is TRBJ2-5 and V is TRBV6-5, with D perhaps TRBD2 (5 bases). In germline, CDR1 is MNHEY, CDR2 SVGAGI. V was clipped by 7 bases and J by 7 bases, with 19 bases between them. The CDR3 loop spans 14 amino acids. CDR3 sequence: CASTPDLAGVTQYF. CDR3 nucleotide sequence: TGTGCCAGCACGCCCGACCTAGCCGGGGTGACCCAGTACTTC.

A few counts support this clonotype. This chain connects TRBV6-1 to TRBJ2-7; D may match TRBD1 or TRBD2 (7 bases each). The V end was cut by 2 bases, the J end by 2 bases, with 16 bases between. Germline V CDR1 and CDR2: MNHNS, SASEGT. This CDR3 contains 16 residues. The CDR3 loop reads CASSEQGGLRAYEQYF. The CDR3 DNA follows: TGTGCCAGCAGTGAACAGGGGGGGCTTAGGGCCTACGAGCAGTACTTC.

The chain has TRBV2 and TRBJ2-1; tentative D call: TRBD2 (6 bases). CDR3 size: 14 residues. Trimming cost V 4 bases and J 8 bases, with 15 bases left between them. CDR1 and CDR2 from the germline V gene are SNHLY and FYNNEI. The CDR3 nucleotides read TGTGCCAGCAGTGCTGGCGGGGCGAGATATGAGCAGTTCTTC. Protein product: CASSAGGARYEQFF.

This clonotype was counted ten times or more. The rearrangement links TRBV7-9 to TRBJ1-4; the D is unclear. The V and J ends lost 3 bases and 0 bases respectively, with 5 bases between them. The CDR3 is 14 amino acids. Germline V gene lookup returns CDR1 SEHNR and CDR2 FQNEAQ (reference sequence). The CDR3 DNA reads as TGTGCCAGCAGCTTGAGGGCAACTAATGAAAAACTGTTTTTT. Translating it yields CASSLRATNEKLFF.

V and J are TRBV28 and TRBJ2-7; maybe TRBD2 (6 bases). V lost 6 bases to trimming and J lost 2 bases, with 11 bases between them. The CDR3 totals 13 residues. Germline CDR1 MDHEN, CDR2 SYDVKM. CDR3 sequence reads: CASRLALAYEQYF. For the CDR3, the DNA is TGTGCCAGCAGACTAGCTTTAGCCTACGAGCAGTACTTC.

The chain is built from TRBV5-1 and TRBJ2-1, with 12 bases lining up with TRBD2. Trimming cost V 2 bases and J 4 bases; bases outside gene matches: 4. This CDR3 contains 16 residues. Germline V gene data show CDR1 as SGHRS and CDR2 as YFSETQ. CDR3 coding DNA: TGCGCCAGCAGCTTCCTAGCGGGGGGGGTTTACAATGAGCAGTTCTTC. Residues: CASSFLAGGVYNEQFF.

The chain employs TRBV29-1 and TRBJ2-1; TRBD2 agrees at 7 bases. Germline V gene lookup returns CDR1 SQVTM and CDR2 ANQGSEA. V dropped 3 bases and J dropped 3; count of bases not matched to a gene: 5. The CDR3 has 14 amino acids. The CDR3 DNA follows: TGCAGCGTTGAGGGCGGGAGAGTCTACAATGAGCAGTTCTTC. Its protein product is CSVEGGRVYNEQFF.

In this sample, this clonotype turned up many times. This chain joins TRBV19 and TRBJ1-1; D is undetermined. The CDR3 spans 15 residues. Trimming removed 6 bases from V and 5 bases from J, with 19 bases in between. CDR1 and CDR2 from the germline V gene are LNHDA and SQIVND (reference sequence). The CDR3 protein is CASRTFRRQGTEAFF. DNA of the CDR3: TGTGCCAGTAGGACCTTCCGTCGCCAAGGGACTGAAGCTTTCTTT.

This chain's CDR3 is CASSQGQGDEQFF. CDR3 DNA sequence: TGTGCCAGCTCGCAGGGACAGGGTGATGAGCAGTTCTTC. The V gene is TRBV18, the J gene TRBJ2-1, with 9 bases fitting TRBD1. Germline V lookup: CDR1 KGHSH, CDR2 LQKENI. Trimming cost V 6 bases and J 8 bases; bases outside gene matches: 5. The CDR3 totals 13 residues.

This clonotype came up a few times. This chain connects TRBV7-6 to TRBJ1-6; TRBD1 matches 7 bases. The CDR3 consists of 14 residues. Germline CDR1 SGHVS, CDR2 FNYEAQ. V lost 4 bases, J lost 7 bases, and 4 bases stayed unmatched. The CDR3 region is CASSSRQGNSPLHF. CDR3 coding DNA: TGTGCCAGCAGCTCCAGACAGGGCAATTCACCCCTCCACTTT.

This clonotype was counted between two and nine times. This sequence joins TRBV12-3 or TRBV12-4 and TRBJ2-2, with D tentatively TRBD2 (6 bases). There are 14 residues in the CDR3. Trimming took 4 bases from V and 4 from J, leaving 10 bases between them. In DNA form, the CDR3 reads TGTGCCAGCAGTTCCTTAGCGGCCACCGGGGAGCTGTTTTTT. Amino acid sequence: CASSSLAATGELFF.

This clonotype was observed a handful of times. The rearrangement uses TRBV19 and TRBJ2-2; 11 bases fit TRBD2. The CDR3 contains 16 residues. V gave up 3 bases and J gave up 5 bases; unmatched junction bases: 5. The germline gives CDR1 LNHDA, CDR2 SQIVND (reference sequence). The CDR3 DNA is TGTGCCAGTAGTATTGGGAGACTAGCGGGGACCGGGGAGCTGTTTTTT. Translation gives CASSIGRLAGTGELFF.